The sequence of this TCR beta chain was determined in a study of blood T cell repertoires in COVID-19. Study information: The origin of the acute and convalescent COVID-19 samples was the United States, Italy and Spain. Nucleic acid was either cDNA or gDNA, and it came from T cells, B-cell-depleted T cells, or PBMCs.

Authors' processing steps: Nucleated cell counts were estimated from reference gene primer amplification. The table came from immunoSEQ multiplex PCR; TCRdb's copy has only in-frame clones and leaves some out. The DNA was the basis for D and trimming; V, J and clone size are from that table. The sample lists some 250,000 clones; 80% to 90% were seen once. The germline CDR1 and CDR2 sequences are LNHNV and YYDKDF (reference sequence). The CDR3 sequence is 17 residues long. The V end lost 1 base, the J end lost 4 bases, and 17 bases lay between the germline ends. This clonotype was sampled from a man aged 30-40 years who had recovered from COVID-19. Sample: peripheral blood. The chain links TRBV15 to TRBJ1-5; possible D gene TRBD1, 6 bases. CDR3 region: CATSRVGQGNGNQPQHF. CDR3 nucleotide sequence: TGTGCCACCAGCAGAGTCGGGCAGGGGAACGGGAATCAGCCCCAGCATTTT.